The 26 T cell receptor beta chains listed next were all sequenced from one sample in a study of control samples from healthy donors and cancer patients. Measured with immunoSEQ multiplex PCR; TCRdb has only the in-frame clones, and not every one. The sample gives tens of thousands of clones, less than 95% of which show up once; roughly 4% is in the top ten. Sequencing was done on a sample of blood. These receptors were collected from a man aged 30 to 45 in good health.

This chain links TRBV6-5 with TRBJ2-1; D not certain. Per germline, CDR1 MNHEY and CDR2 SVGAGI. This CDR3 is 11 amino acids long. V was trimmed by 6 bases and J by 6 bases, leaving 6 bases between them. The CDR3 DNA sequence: TGTGCCAGCAGACGCACCAATGAGCAGTTCTTC. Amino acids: CASRRTNEQFF.

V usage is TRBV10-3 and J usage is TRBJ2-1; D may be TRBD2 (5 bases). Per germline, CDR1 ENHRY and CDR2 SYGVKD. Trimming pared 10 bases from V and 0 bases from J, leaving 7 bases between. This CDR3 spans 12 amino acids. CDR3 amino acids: CATSGSYNEQFF. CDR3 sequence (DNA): TGTGCCACAAGCGGCTCCTACAATGAGCAGTTCTTC.

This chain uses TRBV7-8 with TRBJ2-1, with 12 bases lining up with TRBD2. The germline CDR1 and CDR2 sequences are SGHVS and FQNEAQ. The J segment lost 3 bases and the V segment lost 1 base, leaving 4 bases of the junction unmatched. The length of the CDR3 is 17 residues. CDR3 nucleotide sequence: TGTGCCAGCAGCTTAGGACTAGCGGGGGCGGGCTACAATGAGCAGTTCTTC. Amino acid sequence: CASSLGLAGAGYNEQFF.

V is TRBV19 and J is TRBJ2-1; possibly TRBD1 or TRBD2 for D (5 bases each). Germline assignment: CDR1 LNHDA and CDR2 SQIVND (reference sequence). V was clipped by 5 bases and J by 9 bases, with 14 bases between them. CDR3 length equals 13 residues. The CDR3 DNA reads TGTGCCAGTAGTCCGGGGCCCCGGGGTGAGCAGTTCTTC. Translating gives CASSPGPRGEQFF.

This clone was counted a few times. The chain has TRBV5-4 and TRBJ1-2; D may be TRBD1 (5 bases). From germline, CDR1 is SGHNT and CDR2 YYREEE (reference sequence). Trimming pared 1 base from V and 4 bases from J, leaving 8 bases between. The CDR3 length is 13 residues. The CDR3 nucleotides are TGTGCCAGCAGCTTGTTAGGGGCCTATGGCTACACCTTC. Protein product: CASSLLGAYGYTF.

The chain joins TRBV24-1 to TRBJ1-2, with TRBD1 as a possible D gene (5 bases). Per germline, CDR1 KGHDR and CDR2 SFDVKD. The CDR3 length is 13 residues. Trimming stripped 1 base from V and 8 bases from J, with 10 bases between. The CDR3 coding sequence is TGTGCCACCAGTGATTTCAAGGGGAACGGCTACACCTTC. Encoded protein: CATSDFKGNGYTF.

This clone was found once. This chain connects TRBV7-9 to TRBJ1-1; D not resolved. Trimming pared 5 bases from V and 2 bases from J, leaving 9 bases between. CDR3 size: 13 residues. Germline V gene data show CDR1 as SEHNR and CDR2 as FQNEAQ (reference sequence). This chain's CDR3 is CASSSSVNTEAFF. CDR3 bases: TGTGCCAGCAGCAGTTCAGTAAACACTGAAGCTTTCTTT.

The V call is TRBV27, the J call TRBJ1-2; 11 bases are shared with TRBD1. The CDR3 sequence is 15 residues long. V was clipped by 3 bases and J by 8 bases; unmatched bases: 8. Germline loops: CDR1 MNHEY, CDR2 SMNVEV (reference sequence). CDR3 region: CASSFLGQGAWGYTF. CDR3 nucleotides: TGTGCCAGCAGTTTCCTCGGACAGGGGGCATGGGGCTACACCTTC.

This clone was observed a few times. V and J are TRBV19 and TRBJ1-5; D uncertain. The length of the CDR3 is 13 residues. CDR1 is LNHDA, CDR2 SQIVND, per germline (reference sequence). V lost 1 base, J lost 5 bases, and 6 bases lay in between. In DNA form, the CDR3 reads TGTGCCAGTAGTATAGCAAGAGATCAGCCCCAGCATTTT. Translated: CASSIARDQPQHF.

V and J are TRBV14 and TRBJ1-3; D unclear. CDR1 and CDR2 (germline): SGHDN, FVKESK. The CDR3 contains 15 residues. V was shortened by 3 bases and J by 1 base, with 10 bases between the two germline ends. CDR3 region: CASSHIPGSGNTIYF. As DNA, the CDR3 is TGTGCCAGCAGCCATATTCCGGGATCTGGAAACACCATATATTTT.

CDR3 sequence (DNA): TGTGCCAGCAGCCGGACGGCTATGAGCAATCAGCCCCAGCATTTT. It codes for CASSRTAMSNQPQHF. The chain uses TRBV2 and TRBJ1-5; D remains unclear. The CDR3 extends over 15 amino acids. Per germline, CDR1 SNHLY and CDR2 FYNNEI. The germline V and J ends were trimmed by 6 bases and 1 base, with 13 bases remaining between them.

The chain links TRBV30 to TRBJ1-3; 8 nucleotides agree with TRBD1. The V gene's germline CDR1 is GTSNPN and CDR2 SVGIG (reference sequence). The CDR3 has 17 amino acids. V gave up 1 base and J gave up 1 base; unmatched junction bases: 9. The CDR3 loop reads CAWSEGGTGLSGNTIYF. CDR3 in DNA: TGTGCCTGGAGTGAGGGGGGGACAGGTCTATCTGGAAACACCATATATTTT.

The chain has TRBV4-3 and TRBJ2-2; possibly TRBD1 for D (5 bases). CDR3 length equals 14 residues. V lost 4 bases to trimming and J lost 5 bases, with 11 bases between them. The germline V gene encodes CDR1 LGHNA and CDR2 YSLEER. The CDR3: CASSPRVTTGELFF. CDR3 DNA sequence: TGCGCCAGCAGCCCCAGGGTAACAACCGGGGAGCTGTTTTTT.

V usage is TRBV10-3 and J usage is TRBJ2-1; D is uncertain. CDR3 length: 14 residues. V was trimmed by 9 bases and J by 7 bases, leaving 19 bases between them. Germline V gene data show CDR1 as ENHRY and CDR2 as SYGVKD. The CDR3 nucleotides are TGTGCCATTTCACTACAGTGGAACGGGAATGAGCAGTTCTTC. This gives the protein CAISLQWNGNEQFF.

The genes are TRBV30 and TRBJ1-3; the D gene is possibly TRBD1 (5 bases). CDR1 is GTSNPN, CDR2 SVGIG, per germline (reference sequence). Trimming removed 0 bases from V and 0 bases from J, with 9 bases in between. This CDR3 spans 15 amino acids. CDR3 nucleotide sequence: TGTGCCTGGAGTGTAGGGGCGATCTCTGGAAACACCATATATTTT. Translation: CAWSVGAISGNTIYF.

CDR3 in amino acids: CASSLGGYEQYF. In DNA, the CDR3 is TGTGCCAGCTCCCTAGGAGGCTACGAGCAGTACTTC. The V call is TRBV18, the J call TRBJ2-7; maybe TRBD2 (5 bases). The V gene's germline CDR1 is KGHSH and CDR2 LQKENI. CDR3 length: 12 amino acids. V was clipped by 6 bases and J by 3 bases, with 9 bases between them.

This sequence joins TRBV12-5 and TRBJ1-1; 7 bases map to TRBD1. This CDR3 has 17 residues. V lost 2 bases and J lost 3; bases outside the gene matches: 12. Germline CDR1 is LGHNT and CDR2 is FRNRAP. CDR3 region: CASGLYDREGWDTEAFF. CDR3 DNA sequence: TGTGCTAGTGGTTTGTACGACAGGGAGGGTTGGGACACTGAAGCTTTCTTT. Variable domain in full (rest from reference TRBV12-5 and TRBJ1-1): DARVTQTPRHKVTEMGQEVTMRCQPILGHNTVFWYRQTMMQGLELLAYFRNRAPLDDSGMPKDRFSAEMPDATLATLKIQPSEPRDSAVYFCASGLYDREGWDTEAFFGQGTRLTVV.

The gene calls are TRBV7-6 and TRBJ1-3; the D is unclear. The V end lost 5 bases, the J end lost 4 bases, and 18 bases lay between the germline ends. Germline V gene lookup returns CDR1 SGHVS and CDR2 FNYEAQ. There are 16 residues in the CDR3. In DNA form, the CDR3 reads TGTGCCAGCAGCCCACTAGGAGTGGGTGAGGGAAACACCATATATTTT. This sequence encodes CASSPLGVGEGNTIYF.

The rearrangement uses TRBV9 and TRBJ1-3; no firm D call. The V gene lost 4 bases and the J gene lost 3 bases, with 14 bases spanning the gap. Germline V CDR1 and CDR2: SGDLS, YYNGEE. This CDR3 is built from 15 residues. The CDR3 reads CASSPTPVDGNTIYF. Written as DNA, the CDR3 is TGTGCCAGCAGCCCTACGCCGGTGGATGGAAACACCATATATTTT.

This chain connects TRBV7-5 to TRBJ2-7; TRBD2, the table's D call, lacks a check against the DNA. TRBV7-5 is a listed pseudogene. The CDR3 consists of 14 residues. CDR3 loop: CARSFPSGPVEQYF. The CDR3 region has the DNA TGTGCCAGAAGCTTCCCTAGCGGGCCCGTCGAGCAGTACTTC.

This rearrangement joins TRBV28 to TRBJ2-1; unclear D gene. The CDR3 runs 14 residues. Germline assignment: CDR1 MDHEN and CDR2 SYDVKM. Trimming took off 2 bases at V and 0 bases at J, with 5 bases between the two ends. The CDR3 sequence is CASSLQSSYNEQFF. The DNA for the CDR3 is TGTGCCAGCAGTTTACAGAGCTCCTACAATGAGCAGTTCTTC. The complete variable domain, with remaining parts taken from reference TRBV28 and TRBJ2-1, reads DVKVTQSSRYLVKRTGEKVFLECVQDMDHENMFWYRQDPGLGLRLIYFSYDVKMKEKGDIPEGYSVSREKKERFSLILESASTNQTSMYLCASSLQSSYNEQFFGPGTRLTVL.

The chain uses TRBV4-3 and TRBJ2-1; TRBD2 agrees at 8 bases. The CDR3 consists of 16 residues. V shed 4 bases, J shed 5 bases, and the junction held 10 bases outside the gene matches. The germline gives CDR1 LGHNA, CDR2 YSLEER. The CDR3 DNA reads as TGCGCCAGCAGCCTCGGACTAGCCGGAATCGACAATGAGCAGTTCTTC. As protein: CASSLGLAGIDNEQFF.

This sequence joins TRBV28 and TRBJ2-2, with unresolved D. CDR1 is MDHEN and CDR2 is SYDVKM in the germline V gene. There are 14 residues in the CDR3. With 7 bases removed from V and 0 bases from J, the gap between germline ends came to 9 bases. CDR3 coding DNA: TGTGCCAGCACTACGCACGCGAACACCGGGGAGCTGTTTTTT. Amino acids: CASTTHANTGELFF. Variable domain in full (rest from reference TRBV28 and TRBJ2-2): DVKVTQSSRYLVKRTGEKVFLECVQDMDHENMFWYRQDPGLGLRLIYFSYDVKMKEKGDIPEGYSVSREKKERFSLILESASTNQTSMYLCASTTHANTGELFFGEGSRLTVL.

Here the CDR3 reads CASRPWQGNTIYF. Written as DNA, the CDR3 is TGTGCCAGCCGACCTTGGCAGGGAAACACCATATATTTT. This chain connects TRBV27 to TRBJ1-3, with no clear D. The germline V and J ends were trimmed by 8 bases and 4 bases, with 12 bases remaining between them. The CDR3 has 13 residues. The germline gives CDR1 MNHEY, CDR2 SMNVEV (reference sequence).

In nucleotides, the CDR3 is TGTGCCAGCAGACAGAGCAGCTATGGCTACACCTTC. Translating it yields CASRQSSYGYTF. V usage is TRBV28 and J usage is TRBJ1-2; D uncertain. CDR3 size: 12 residues. V gave up 6 bases and J gave up 4 bases, with 9 bases separating them. Germline CDR1 is MDHEN and CDR2 is SYDVKM.

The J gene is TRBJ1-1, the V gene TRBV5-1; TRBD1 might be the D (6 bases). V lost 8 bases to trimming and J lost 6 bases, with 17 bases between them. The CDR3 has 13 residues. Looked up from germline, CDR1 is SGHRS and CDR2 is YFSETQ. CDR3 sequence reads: CASERGGGSEAFF. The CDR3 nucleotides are TGCGCCAGTGAACGAGGGGGTGGGTCTGAAGCTTTCTTT.